These 32 T cell receptor beta chains were sequenced from one sample in a study of OX40 agonist ivuxolimab in advanced cancers. Assay: immunoSEQ multiplex PCR; the TCRdb copy retains only in-frame clones and omits some. The sample has about 46,000 clones, 70% to 90% seen once; the top ten hold approximately 10%. This material consisted of CD4+ or CD8+ T cells sorted from blood, taken in a trial of the OX40 agonist ivuxolimab. These receptors came from an adult with an advanced solid tumor such as melanoma, head and neck, liver or kidney cancer.

This sequence joins TRBV6-6 and TRBJ1-1; D uncertain. Germline V gene sequence: CDR1 MNHNY, CDR2 SVGAGI (reference sequence). Trimming pared 2 bases from V and 0 bases from J, leaving 4 bases between. The CDR3 loop spans 13 amino acids. The CDR3 loop is CASSYIMNTEAFF. The CDR3 bases are TGTGCCAGCAGTTACATCATGAACACTGAAGCTTTCTTT.

J is TRBJ2-1 and V is TRBV4-1; D is unresolved. In germline, CDR1 is MGHRA, CDR2 YSYEKL. Deletions cut 1 base from V and 8 bases from J, with 9 bases between. The CDR3 is made up of 13 amino acids. The CDR3 protein is CASSQAGRDEQFF. The CDR3 nucleotides read TGCGCCAGCAGCCAAGCAGGTAGGGATGAGCAGTTCTTC.

This clone was detected once. The chain is built from TRBV2 and TRBJ1-2; D ambiguous. Germline CDR1 is SNHLY and CDR2 is FYNNEI. The V gene lost 10 bases and the J gene lost 0 bases, with 15 bases spanning the gap. The CDR3 spans 14 residues. The CDR3 sequence is CAKDSPDSNYGYTF. The DNA for the CDR3 is TGTGCCAAGGATTCTCCTGACTCTAACTATGGCTACACCTTC.

V gene TRBV7-9 combines with J gene TRBJ1-6; tentatively, D is TRBD1 (5 bases). The V gene lost 1 base and the J gene lost 15 bases, with 16 bases spanning the gap. The germline CDR1 and CDR2 sequences are SEHNR and FQNEAQ (reference sequence). CDR3 length: 14 residues. The CDR3 is CASSLGFGTELLHF. CDR3 nucleotides: TGTGCCAGCAGCTTAGGATTCGGGACCGAACTCCTCCACTTT.

V is TRBV19 and J is TRBJ2-1, with 8 nucleotides matching TRBD1. The length of the CDR3 is 17 residues. CDR1 is LNHDA, CDR2 SQIVND, per germline (reference sequence). Losses at the gene ends were 7 bases for V and 3 bases for J; bases not matched to a gene: 14. CDR3 bases: TGTGCCAGTATCCCCTCCCCCCACAGGGGGAACTACAATGAGCAGTTCTTC. It encodes CASIPSPHRGNYNEQFF.

The genes are TRBV15 and TRBJ2-3; D gene ambiguous. V was pared by 1 base and J by 0 bases, with 14 bases between. The CDR3 runs 17 residues. The V gene's germline CDR1 is LNHNV and CDR2 YYDKDF (reference sequence). The CDR3 sequence: CATSRVPAVTSTDTQYF. The CDR3, as DNA: TGTGCCACCAGCAGAGTTCCGGCGGTGACTAGCACAGATACGCAGTATTTT.

This chain joins TRBV29-1 and TRBJ2-1; 8 bases are a match to TRBD2. The CDR3 spans 18 residues. V lost 3 bases, J lost 1 base, and 14 bases stayed unmatched. CDR1 and CDR2 (germline): SQVTM, ANQGSEA. In DNA, the CDR3 is TGCAGCGTTGATCTTCGGGAGGGCCTTTCCGGGTCCTACAATGAGCAGTTCTTC. Amino acids: CSVDLREGLSGSYNEQFF.

This chain connects TRBV28 to TRBJ2-7; TRBD2 matches 9 bases. The CDR3 totals 14 residues. The germline CDR1 and CDR2 sequences are MDHEN and SYDVKM. V dropped 6 bases and J dropped 2; count of bases not matched to a gene: 5. CDR3 DNA: TGTGCCAGCAGGGTAGCGGGAGATACCTACGAGCAGTACTTC. This codes for CASRVAGDTYEQYF.

The gene calls are TRBV9 and TRBJ2-1; D gene unclear. Germline V gene sequence: CDR1 SGDLS, CDR2 YYNGEE. The CDR3 length is 12 residues. The V end lost 3 bases, the J end lost 4 bases, and 5 bases lay between the germline ends. CDR3 nucleotide sequence: TGTGCCAGCAGCGAAGTATACAATGAGCAGTTCTTC. It yields the protein CASSEVYNEQFF.

By share, this clone counts as medium-sized (0.01 to 0.1%). V and J are TRBV6-4 and TRBJ2-3; D call uncertain. The CDR3 is 15 residues long. CDR1 MRHNA and CDR2 SNTAGT come from the germline V gene. V gave up 4 bases and J gave up 0 bases, with 11 bases separating them. CDR3 protein: CASSAQDGSTDTQYF. CDR3 nucleotide sequence: TGTGCCAGCAGTGCTCAGGACGGAAGCACAGATACGCAGTATTTT.

The chain couples TRBV7-9 to TRBJ1-2, with D perhaps matching TRBD1 (5 bases). The length of the CDR3 is 16 residues. V lost 0 bases, J lost 4 bases, and 15 bases lay in between. Germline CDR1 and CDR2: SEHNR and FQNEAQ (reference sequence). The DNA for the CDR3 is TGTGCCAGCAGCTTAGCGGGCAGGGCGCCTGGCTATGGCTACACCTTC. This sequence encodes CASSLAGRAPGYGYTF.

The rearrangement links TRBV4-3 to TRBJ1-2, with 8 positions matching TRBD1. V dropped 4 bases and J dropped 5; count of bases not matched to a gene: 12. The CDR3 consists of 16 residues. In germline, CDR1 is LGHNA, CDR2 YSLEER. CDR3 amino acids: CASSPAGGEGVYGYTF. The CDR3 nucleotides read TGCGCCAGCAGCCCCGCAGGGGGCGAGGGGGTATATGGCTACACCTTC.

This clone was recorded once. The rearrangement links TRBV4-1 to TRBJ2-2; 12 positions agree with TRBD1. Looked up from germline, CDR1 is MGHRA and CDR2 is YSYEKL. V shed 4 bases, J shed 7 bases, and the junction held 10 bases outside the gene matches. This CDR3 has 17 residues. The CDR3 loop is CASSRDPGQGAVGELFF. As DNA, the CDR3 is TGCGCCAGCAGCCGAGACCCGGGACAGGGGGCTGTCGGGGAGCTGTTTTTT.

This sequence joins TRBV9 and TRBJ2-6, with 9 bases that match TRBD1. This CDR3 spans 17 amino acids. The J segment lost 1 base and the V segment lost 4 bases, leaving 6 bases of the junction unmatched. Germline lookup yields CDR1 SGDLS and CDR2 YYNGEE. The CDR3 here is CASSPTGQGSGANVLTF. The CDR3 DNA is TGTGCCAGCAGCCCTACGGGACAGGGTTCTGGGGCCAACGTCCTGACTTTC.

V and J are TRBV19 and TRBJ2-7, with D tentatively TRBD2 (5 bases). Trimming took 3 bases from V and 3 from J, leaving 9 bases between them. The V gene's germline CDR1 is LNHDA and CDR2 SQIVND (reference sequence). The CDR3 is 13 amino acids. The CDR3 here is CASSISDYYEQYF. The CDR3 bases are TGTGCCAGTAGTATTAGCGACTACTACGAGCAGTACTTC.

This chain uses TRBV27 with TRBJ1-6; unclear D gene. CDR3 length: 13 amino acids. Germline CDR1 reads MNHEY; CDR2 reads SMNVEV (reference sequence). Trimming pared 8 bases from V and 4 bases from J, leaving 9 bases between. DNA for the CDR3: TGTGCCAGCGGAGCGGTGTATAATTCACCCCTCCACTTT. It codes for CASGAVYNSPLHF.

The chain joins TRBV6-6 to TRBJ2-7, with TRBD1 as a possible D gene (5 bases). The V end was cut by 0 bases, the J end by 3 bases, with 9 bases between. Germline loops: CDR1 MNHNY, CDR2 SVGAGI (reference sequence). The CDR3 sequence is 14 residues long. Here the CDR3 reads CASSYSQGNYEQYF. The CDR3 bases are TGTGCCAGCAGTTACTCCCAGGGAAACTACGAGCAGTACTTC.

The CDR3 here is CASSLMGEETQYF. In DNA, the CDR3 is TGTGCCAGCAGTTTGATGGGTGAGGAGACCCAGTACTTC. This rearrangement joins TRBV28 to TRBJ2-5, with D unresolved. This CDR3 is 13 amino acids long. Germline V lookup: CDR1 MDHEN, CDR2 SYDVKM. The V end lost 3 bases, the J end lost 5 bases, and 10 bases lay between the germline ends. The full variable domain, its missing parts supplied by reference TRBV28 and TRBJ2-5, is DVKVTQSSRYLVKRTGEKVFLECVQDMDHENMFWYRQDPGLGLRLIYFSYDVKMKEKGDIPEGYSVSREKKERFSLILESASTNQTSMYLCASSLMGEETQYFGPGTRLLVL.

V and J are TRBV27 and TRBJ1-1, with D tentatively TRBD1 (5 bases). Germline V lookup: CDR1 MNHEY, CDR2 SMNVEV (reference sequence). Trimming shortened V by 2 bases and J by 1 base, and 8 bases separated the two germline ends. CDR3 length: 14 amino acids. DNA of the CDR3: TGTGCCAGCAGTTTAGGGGGAGCGAACACTGAAGCTTTCTTT. It specifies CASSLGGANTEAFF.

This clone was counted once. The genes are TRBV5-6 and TRBJ2-7; maybe TRBD1 (6 bases). The germline gives CDR1 SGHDT, CDR2 YYEEEE. This CDR3 is 15 amino acids long. V gave up 0 bases and J gave up 6 bases, with 16 bases separating them. CDR3 amino acids: CASSLGQGITFEQYF. DNA of the CDR3: TGTGCCAGCAGCTTGGGGCAGGGGATAACTTTCGAGCAGTACTTC. Together with reference TRBV5-6 and TRBJ2-7, the CDR3 gives the full variable domain: DAGVTQSPTHLIKTRGQQVTLRCSPKSGHDTVSWYQQALGQGPQFIFQYYEEEERQRGNFPDRFSGHQFPNYSSELNVNALLLGDSALYLCASSLGQGITFEQYFGPGTRLTVT.

The genes are TRBV7-8 and TRBJ2-7; D is uncertain. V shed 5 bases and J shed 6 bases, with 17 bases lying between them. CDR3 length equals 14 residues. Germline values: CDR1 SGHVS, CDR2 FQNEAQ. CDR3: CASSPARIPREQYF. CDR3 DNA: TGTGCCAGCAGCCCAGCACGGATCCCCCGCGAGCAGTACTTC.

The chain links TRBV10-2 to TRBJ2-1, with D maybe TRBD2 (5 bases). This CDR3 has 15 amino acids. In germline, CDR1 is WSHSY, CDR2 SAAADI. V shed 8 bases and J shed 5 bases, with 19 bases lying between them. CDR3 protein: CASLSSVTSNNEQFF. Written as DNA, the CDR3 is TGCGCCAGCCTTAGTTCTGTAACTAGTAACAATGAGCAGTTCTTC.

This clone was detected only once. The chain has TRBV5-5 and TRBJ1-5; D uncertain. V was pared by 6 bases and J by 5 bases, with 15 bases between. CDR3 length equals 14 residues. Germline loops: CDR1 SGHKS, CDR2 YYEKEE (reference sequence). CDR3 DNA sequence: TGTGCCAGCACCCGAGGATATGGGGATCAGCCCCAGCATTTT. This codes for CASTRGYGDQPQHF.

The chain's CDR3 is CASSFGNTEAFF. CDR3 nucleotide sequence: TGTGCCAGCAGTTTCGGAAACACTGAAGCTTTCTTT. The V gene is TRBV27, the J gene TRBJ1-1; no definite D call. In germline, CDR1 is MNHEY, CDR2 SMNVEV (reference sequence). Trimming removed 3 bases from V and 2 bases from J, with 4 bases in between. The length of the CDR3 is 12 residues.

The rearrangement links TRBV7-9 to TRBJ1-1, with D perhaps TRBD1 (5 bases). Trimming took 0 bases from V and 1 from J, leaving 12 bases between them. The CDR3 consists of 16 residues. Looked up from germline, CDR1 is SEHNR and CDR2 is FQNEAQ (reference sequence). The chain's CDR3 is CASSLALSGPNTEAFF. Here the CDR3 DNA reads TGTGCCAGCAGCTTAGCGTTATCGGGACCGAACACTGAAGCTTTCTTT.

This chain joins TRBV2 and TRBJ1-2; 7 bases are a match to TRBD1. Germline V gives CDR1 SNHLY, CDR2 FYNNEI. Trimming cost V 7 bases and J 5 bases; bases outside gene matches: 4. This CDR3 comprises 12 residues. The CDR3 nucleotides read TGTGCCAGCATGACAGGGAGGTATGGCTACACCTTC. It yields the protein CASMTGRYGYTF.

The chain has TRBV7-9 and TRBJ1-1, with D hard to call. V was pared by 3 bases and J by 3 bases, with 8 bases between. The CDR3 is 13 amino acids. Germline V gene lookup returns CDR1 SEHNR and CDR2 FQNEAQ (reference sequence). CDR3 DNA sequence: TGTGCCAGCAGCTTGAAGGAGTACACTGAAGCTTTCTTT. This translates into CASSLKEYTEAFF.

This clone was seen a single time. V usage is TRBV15 and J usage is TRBJ2-1; a possible D gene is TRBD1 (6 bases). CDR3 length equals 15 residues. CDR1 LNHNV and CDR2 YYDKDF come from the germline V gene (reference sequence). Trimming shortened V by 6 bases and J by 4 bases, and 16 bases separated the two germline ends. CDR3 nucleotides: TGTGCCACCAGTCATGGACAGATAGCATACAATGAGCAGTTCTTC. Translated: CATSHGQIAYNEQFF.

The table lists this clone with a few counts. The chain links TRBV7-9 to TRBJ2-1; 9 nucleotides line up with TRBD1. V lost 1 base and J lost 4; bases outside the gene matches: 8. The CDR3 spans 17 residues. CDR1 SEHNR and CDR2 FQNEAQ come from the germline V gene (reference sequence). The DNA for the CDR3 is TGTGCCAGCAGCTTAGGCGAAGGGACAGGGAAATACAATGAGCAGTTCTTC. It specifies CASSLGEGTGKYNEQFF.

The chain is built from TRBV2 and TRBJ1-5; D ambiguous. V was cut by 8 bases and J by 2 bases, with 10 bases left in between. CDR1 is SNHLY, CDR2 FYNNEI, per germline. CDR3 size: 13 residues. This CDR3 reads CASDGRGNQPQHF. DNA for the CDR3: TGTGCCAGCGACGGGAGGGGCAATCAGCCCCAGCATTTT.

This chain links TRBV4-3 with TRBJ2-1; 7 nucleotides match TRBD1. Germline V gene data show CDR1 as LGHNA and CDR2 as YSLEER. V lost 3 bases, J lost 7 bases, and 3 bases stayed unmatched. The CDR3 consists of 13 residues. CDR3 nucleotides: TGCGCCAGCAGCCACCCGACAGGGAATGAGCAGTTCTTC. This encodes CASSHPTGNEQFF.

This clone appeared a single time. The V call is TRBV7-6, the J call TRBJ1-1; possibly TRBD1 for D (6 bases). This CDR3 comprises 14 residues. Trimming pared 5 bases from V and 3 bases from J, leaving 13 bases between. Germline loops: CDR1 SGHVS, CDR2 FNYEAQ. CDR3 in amino acids: CASSTGWGYTEAFF. The CDR3 nucleotides are TGTGCCAGCAGCACAGGGTGGGGATACACTGAAGCTTTCTTT.